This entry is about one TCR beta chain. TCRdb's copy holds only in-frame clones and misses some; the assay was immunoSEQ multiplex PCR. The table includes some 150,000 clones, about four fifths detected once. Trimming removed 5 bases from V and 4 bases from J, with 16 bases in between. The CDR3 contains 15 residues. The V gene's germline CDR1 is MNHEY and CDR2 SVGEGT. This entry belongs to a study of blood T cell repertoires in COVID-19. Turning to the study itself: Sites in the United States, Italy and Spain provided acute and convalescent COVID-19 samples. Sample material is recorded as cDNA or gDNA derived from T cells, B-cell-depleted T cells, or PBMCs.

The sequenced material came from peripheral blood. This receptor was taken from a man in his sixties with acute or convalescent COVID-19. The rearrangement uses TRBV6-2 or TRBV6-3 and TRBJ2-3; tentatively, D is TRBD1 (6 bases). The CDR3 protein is CASSPQGMSADTQYF. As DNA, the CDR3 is TGTGCCAGCAGTCCCCAGGGGATGAGCGCAGATACGCAGTATTTT.